The source of this T cell receptor beta chain is a study of cytomegalovirus exposure and HLA in healthy donors (TCRdb year 2017). In the study overall: In an earlier analysis of about 560 of the donors, 276 Gb of sequence data and 100 million or so unique TCR beta sequences from 150 million to 200 million T cells were reported. Approximately 310 gigabases of sequencing data and around 80 million unique TCR sequences made up an early release that covered over 550 HLA-typed donors. Of the 350 to 400 genotyped donors, 81% fell in the genetic ancestry cluster associated with self-reported Caucasian donors. The study aimed to test whether signatures of past pathogen exposure could be identified by cataloging public T cell receptors. The study profiled the T cell repertoires of hundreds of subjects by immunosequencing and related them to cytomegalovirus serostatus. Besides the first cohort of some 670 subjects, a separate validation cohort made up of roughly 120 different subjects was used. High-throughput TCR immunosequencing, statistical association of individual TCRs with disease status, and machine learning were combined to predict cytomegalovirus infection status. In a later analysis, previously published TCR beta repertoires from several hundred donors were re-analyzed and high-resolution HLA genotyping was added so that TCR occurrence patterns could be studied. Rather than using new phenotypic data, the later analysis identified candidate immune exposures from TCR beta sequences and from how often those sequences occurred across donors. To decide whether each TCR beta V gene segment behaved as functional or pseudogenic, an earlier analysis of approximately 620 of the donors relied on high-throughput TCR beta sequencing. Donor age, sex, ethnicity and CMV serostatus were compiled together with the repertoire data. In a later genetic analysis, genome-wide SNP genotypes for about three fifths of the 666 donors were used, and that subset was treated as a discovery cohort. Every repertoire in the discovery cohort had been generated on one and the same sequencing platform. HLA typing included class I and class II loci at four-digit resolution. The number of typed donors differed by locus: about 629-630 for A, B, C, DRB1 and DQB1; 500 to 550 for DQA1; some 610 for DPA1; and approximately 450 for DPB1. Four to six DR-DQ haplotypes were handled as single units for association and clustering, since linkage in the cohort was strong. Among around 400 genotyped donors of the cohort, an average of around 240,000 unique TCR beta nucleotide sequences were sequenced per donor, roughly a sixth of them non-productive. Results the study describes overall, beyond this receptor: Roughly uniform sequencing depth across donors was assumed in presence/absence analyses, although this assumption may not hold. This cohort had only TCR beta chains sequenced, and the lack of alpha or paired-chain data limited which features could be detected. A later analysis found that HLA-associated TCR beta chains were more clonally expanded and had lower generation probabilities than equally common non-associated chains. Broadly in line with IMGT annotations, most TCR beta V segments showed up in productive rearrangements about 87% or about 30% of the time in an earlier analysis of 587 of the donors. In a later analysis, some 18,000 TCR beta sequences were associated with specific HLA alleles at a false discovery rate of 0.05. Because HLA typing was unavailable for some donors at each locus, only the typed subset was used in association tests. A further reported finding was that TCR beta sequences accurately predicted the HLA-A and HLA-B alleles for most subjects in the first cohort. According to a later analysis, most CMV-associated TCR beta chains appeared to be HLA-restricted, and the HLA associations seemed to be driven largely by CMV exposure. Seventeen rarely observed V segments, including chromosome 9 orphons, were excluded from the earlier analysis of approximately 600 of the donors because counts were too low. The 87-base-pair reads could not distinguish some IMGT-functional V segments, including TRBV6-2 and TRBV6-3, so those segments were excluded. In a later analysis, TCR association rates were found to vary across HLA loci, with the most associated TCRs seen for DRB1 alleles and the fewest for HLA-C alleles. In a later analysis, several top co-occurrence clusters were reported to appear linked to parvovirus B19, influenza, CMV and Epstein-Barr virus. A few of the identified cytomegalovirus-associated TCR beta chains were confirmed in vitro to be specific for cytomegalovirus antigens. According to a later genetic analysis, donors in an Asian-associated ancestry cluster had fewer N-insertions in productive TCRs than the roughly 700-donor mean. In the study, about 150 TCR beta chains were listed as associated with cytomegalovirus. The sequencing pipeline was judged likely to have produced a cluster of highly shared sequence variants as a technical artifact. For the cohort, immune exposure information was limited to CMV serostatus. In a later genetic analysis, a missense DCLRE1C variant was associated with V-gene and J-gene trimming of TCR beta chains, and the association was replicated in an independent cohort. Correlated functional status among segregating V segments might be attributable to linkage disequilibrium, but an unknown experimental factor could not be ruled out. Cytomegalovirus status was reported to be diagnosed by the classifier with high specificity and sensitivity in both the original and validation cohorts. Assigning TCR associations to individual alleles was difficult when HLA alleles, especially DR and DQ, strongly co-occurred. The authors suggested that the approach could potentially be extended to other disease states and immunological phenotypes. Most TCR sequences were observed very rarely across donors, whereas some public TCRs were present in many individuals.

Compared with germline, V lacks 7 bases and J lacks 1 base; bases without a gene match: 6. The germline V gene (reference sequence) sets CDR1 to LNHDA and CDR2 to SQIVND. The CDR3 sequence holds 15 residues, the cysteine and phenylalanine included. Just CDR3 DNA is preserved here, 45 bases in frame from base 1. This clone was detected once. No cognate antigen has been identified for it. No much larger clonotype is one base removed from it; base qualities were not supplied. In total, 666 healthy bone marrow donors made up the cohort. Cohort members were all nominally healthy when sampled, although unrecorded immune exposures were likely present. The donor was CMV seropositive and was included in the group of 250 to 350 seropositive cohort members. Every donor gave a peripheral blood sample, and the peripheral blood mononuclear cells from that sample were used for TCR beta sequencing. Genomic DNA was extracted from the blood cell samples with the Qiagen DNeasy Blood Extraction Kit.

Preparation of the library involved the immunoSEQ multiplex PCR assay. For the multiplex PCR, a mixture combining 60 forward primers for TCR Vbeta segments and 13 reverse primers for TCR Jbeta segments was used. The CDR3 region of rearranged TCR beta genes was amplified from genomic DNA with a multiplex PCR assay. The Illumina HiSeq System was used to sequence the amplified TCR beta libraries as 87-base-pair reads. The original pipeline was this. A later analysis counted approximately 74 million unique TCR beta chains across the 600 to 850 repertoires, and 10 million to 12 million of these chains were shared by at least two donors. Raw reads were error-corrected and collapsed into unique sequences by a nearest-neighbor algorithm in which closely related sequences were merged to remove PCR and sequencing errors. To assign V, D and J gene segments, CDR3 sequences were aligned to IMGT reference sequences. For a sequence to be retained, at least a six-nucleotide match to both a V gene segment and a J gene segment was required. Rearrangements were called productive when the CDR3 lacked stop codons and stayed in frame with V and J; all others were non-productive. Following IMGT convention, CDR3 was defined as the stretch from the second conserved V-encoded cysteine to the conserved J-encoded phenylalanine. The earlier analysis of about 620 of the donors excluded sequences that lacked an unambiguous match to a single V gene segment. In an earlier analysis of approximately 500 of the donors, a V segment was called functional when productive rearrangements were above 56.7%, and segregating when the standard deviation between donors exceeded 5%. A statistical classification framework was built for diagnosing cytomegalovirus status from the catalog of TCR beta chain sequences. A later analysis assigned V and J genes by comparing TCR nucleotide sequences with IMGT/GENE-DB human TR gene sequences. In a later analysis, CDR3 sequences and most-parsimonious VDJ recombination scenarios were assigned using the TCRdist pipeline. A later analysis defined each TCR beta chain by its CDR3 amino acid sequence plus V-gene family, and excluded reads lacking a unique V-gene family. As a way to deal with suspected cross-contamination and a sequencing artifact, a later analysis dropped approximately 590 nucleotide sequences that were highly shared and had low generation probability. A later analysis calculated a clonal expansion index for each public chain from normalized within-repertoire ranks of inferred template counts. In a later analysis, generation probabilities were computed with a VDJ recombination model fitted to out-of-frame rearrangements, and the resulting probabilities were checked against IGoR. A later analysis scored TCR-TCR, TCR-HLA and TCR-CMV co-occurrence with hypergeometric tests, applying a repertoire-size bias correction to TCR pairs. To estimate false discovery rates, a later analysis permuted the HLA or CMV assignments 20 times. In a later analysis, co-occurring TCRs were grouped using DBSCAN, and TCRdist sequence similarity was added for clustering within HLA-allele-positive subsets. Repertoires with fewer than 30,000 or more than 120,000 public chains, plus five repertoires with anomalous nucleotide sharing, were excluded from co-occurrence clustering. Drawn from immuneACCESS, this table holds only the in-frame rearrangements with V and J called that TCRdb kept. Clones are partly lost; checked studies trace under half to an unresolved V gene and leave the rest unexplained. V, J and clone size reflect that table, while D and trimming were determined from the DNA. The sample table contains about 140,000 clones; only one count was recorded for 82% of them. The ten largest make up more than 2.5% of the sample.

Recombination joined TRBV19 with TRBJ2-2; the junction holds 7 bases that match TRBD2. The sequenced sample consisted of PBMCs. This TCR was sampled from a man younger than 35 in good health and CMV-seropositive. The DNA is as follows: TGTGCCAGTATCGGGAGCGGGAAGAACACCGGGGAGCTGTTTTTT. It specifies CASIGSGKNTGELFF.